This T cell receptor beta chain is from a study of T cell repertoires in cytomegalovirus infection. Study at large: Through public TCR beta signatures, both CMV infection and matching HLA type were indicated. General observations from the study: The study found HLA-C-restricted CMV-specific TCR beta clonotypes dominating the ex vivo response.

The CDR3 length is 16 residues. Losses at the gene ends were 1 base for V and 6 bases for J; bases not matched to a gene: 5. TCRdb reanalysed the reads using MiXCR and keeps one entry per CDR3 protein. This table holds about 340,000 distinct CDR3 sequences, about 27% found once. Points on this clonotype: Antigen specificity is unknown.

The rearrangement links TRBV12-3 or TRBV12-4 to TRBJ2-1, with TRBD2 matching 11 bases. The clonotype comes from a human donor in good health (CMV status not recorded). Some clones in this sample may be carry-over from other donors' samples. The material sequenced was cultured PBMCs, taken from culture after CMV antigen stimulation. In nucleotides, the CDR3 is TGTGCCAGCAGTTTAGGTCTAGCGGGGGGAGGCAATGAGCAGTTCTTC. Translation gives CASSLGLAGGGNEQFF.